A single T cell receptor beta chain is shown here with its context. In the naive CD8 group, cells lacked CD45RO and were positively selected for CCR7, so terminally differentiated effector memory CD45RA+ cells were left out. Trimming removed 6 bases from V and 2 bases from J, with 14 bases in between. Per the germline V gene, CDR1 is MNHNY and CDR2 is SVGAGI (reference sequence). This CDR3 contains 14 residues. This entry comes from a study of shared clonotypes between healthy human individuals. Method: immunoSEQ multiplex PCR; TCRdb's copy keeps in-frame clones and lacks some. The repertoire holds approximately 840,000 clones, with about 96% as singletons.

The sequence was obtained from a man younger than 40 in good health. The material sequenced was naive CD8+ T cells sorted from blood. The rearrangement links TRBV6-6 to TRBJ2-7, with D perhaps TRBD1 or TRBD2 (5 bases each). DNA for the CDR3: TGTGCCAGCAGACCTGGGCAGGGACCCTACGAGCAGTACTTC. It translates to CASRPGQGPYEQYF.